This entry lists 14 T cell receptor beta chains sequenced from one sample in a study of technical replicates of blood from several donors. Clones were sequenced by immunoSEQ multiplex PCR, and TCRdb holds only the in-frame ones, with some missing. The repertoire holds around 70,000 clones, with more than 85% as singletons. The sample comprised T cells isolated from PBMCs. Every receptor here comes from a human donor in good health.

Here the CDR3 DNA reads TGCGCCAGCAGCTTGGCCGGTGAGTTTTGGAACACTGAAGCTTTCTTT. This sequence encodes CASSLAGEFWNTEAFF. The rearrangement uses TRBV5-1 and TRBJ1-1; no clear D. V was clipped by 0 bases and J by 1 base, with 13 bases between them. CDR1 is SGHRS, CDR2 YFSETQ, per germline. This CDR3 contains 16 residues.

This sequence joins TRBV7-6 and TRBJ1-1, with 11 bases fitting TRBD1. The CDR3 extends over 16 amino acids. Looked up from germline, CDR1 is SGHVS and CDR2 is FNYEAQ. The junction had 4 bases not matched to a gene; V was cut back by 3 bases and J by 1 base. The chain's CDR3 is CASSFQGTGGNTEAFF. CDR3 DNA: TGTGCCAGCAGCTTTCAGGGGACAGGGGGGAACACTGAAGCTTTCTTT.

V gene TRBV11-2 combines with J gene TRBJ1-5; D call uncertain. The CDR3 spans 16 residues. V lost 0 bases, J lost 2 bases, and 11 bases lay in between. Germline CDR1 and CDR2: SGHAT and FQNNGV. The CDR3 bases are TGTGCCAGCAGCTTAGAACCTGGGCGGGGCAATCAGCCCCAGCATTTT. Its protein is CASSLEPGRGNQPQHF.

The CDR3 reads CASSYTTAGVASDTQYF. The CDR3 DNA is TGTGCCAGCAGCTATACTACCGCGGGAGTGGCGTCAGATACGCAGTATTTT. The V call is TRBV27, the J call TRBJ2-3; 7 bases fit TRBD2. From germline, CDR1 is MNHEY and CDR2 SMNVEV (reference sequence). This CDR3 comprises 17 residues. V was pared by 6 bases and J by 4 bases, with 16 bases of the junction left unmatched.

The CDR3: CASSLAAGGPNEQFF. The CDR3 DNA is TGTGCCAGCAGCTTAGCCGCGGGAGGGCCGAATGAGCAGTTCTTC. The J gene is TRBJ2-1, the V gene TRBV7-9; 9 bases match TRBD2. The CDR3 spans 15 residues. V lost 0 bases to trimming and J lost 7 bases; unmatched junction nucleotides: 4. The V gene's germline CDR1 is SEHNR and CDR2 FQNEAQ (reference sequence).

The V and J genes are TRBV9 and TRBJ2-7; 12 nucleotides align to TRBD2. The V segment lost 4 bases and the J segment 5 bases; nucleotides outside the gene matches: 7. The CDR3 loop spans 15 amino acids. Germline values: CDR1 SGDLS, CDR2 YYNGEE. CDR3 sequence: CASSPRLAGANEQYF. The CDR3 coding sequence is TGTGCCAGCAGCCCCCGACTAGCGGGAGCCAACGAGCAGTACTTC.

This chain uses TRBV5-1 with TRBJ1-5; D is possibly TRBD1 (5 bases). Germline assignment: CDR1 SGHRS and CDR2 YFSETQ. The CDR3 loop spans 15 amino acids. V gave up 0 bases and J gave up 0 bases, with 7 bases separating them. The CDR3 coding sequence is TGCGCCAGCAGCTTGGAGGGGTATAGCAATCAGCCCCAGCATTTT. Translation: CASSLEGYSNQPQHF.

This clone was recorded only once. The rearrangement joins TRBV6-4 to TRBJ2-1, with a possible D match to TRBD2 (6 bases). This CDR3 has 16 amino acids. Germline CDR1 and CDR2: MRHNA and SNTAGT. Trimming stripped 0 bases from V and 4 bases from J, with 13 bases between. In DNA form, the CDR3 reads TGTGCCAGCAGTGACTCGGGGGGTCTTAAGTACAATGAGCAGTTCTTC. It codes for CASSDSGGLKYNEQFF.

The chain employs TRBV9 and TRBJ2-3, with D unresolved. The CDR3 is 14 residues long. Germline lookup yields CDR1 SGDLS and CDR2 YYNGEE. V lost 3 bases to trimming and J lost 4 bases, with 12 bases between them. The CDR3 loop is CASSGGSEADTQYF. The CDR3, as DNA: TGTGCCAGCAGCGGAGGCTCAGAGGCAGATACGCAGTATTTT.

CDR3 DNA: TGCGCCAGCAGCTTGGCGGTAGCGGGAGGGGTGGAGACCCAGTACTTC. This translates into CASSLAVAGGVETQYF. The V and J genes are TRBV5-1 and TRBJ2-5; TRBD2 agrees at 11 bases. Per the germline V gene, CDR1 is SGHRS and CDR2 is YFSETQ. The CDR3 is 16 residues long. V lost 0 bases to trimming and J lost 5 bases; unmatched junction nucleotides: 6.

CDR3 residues: CASQGKNTGELFF. The CDR3 DNA sequence: TGTGCTTCACAGGGGAAGAACACCGGGGAGCTGTTTTTT. This chain connects TRBV7-7 to TRBJ2-2; TRBD1 agrees at 7 bases. Germline V gene data show CDR1 as SSHAT and CDR2 as FNYEAQ (reference sequence). The CDR3 runs 13 residues.

This chain uses TRBV5-1 with TRBJ2-2, with 11 bases identical to TRBD1. There are 16 residues in the CDR3. Germline V gene sequence: CDR1 SGHRS, CDR2 YFSETQ. V gave up 3 bases and J gave up 5 bases; unmatched junction bases: 6. This CDR3 reads CASSSPGTGGTGELFF. For the CDR3, the DNA is TGCGCCAGCAGCTCCCCAGGGACAGGGGGTACCGGGGAGCTGTTTTTT.

V and J are TRBV10-3 and TRBJ2-7; 12 nucleotides align to TRBD1. There are 15 residues in the CDR3. CDR1 ENHRY and CDR2 SYGVKD come from the germline V gene. V shed 6 bases and J 7 bases; nucleotides not matched to a gene: 10. The DNA of the CDR3 is TGTGCCATCAGGTTGGGACAGGGGGCGTTAGGGGAGCAGTACTTC. Translation gives CAIRLGQGALGEQYF.

This chain uses TRBV25-1 with TRBJ2-1; TRBD2 agrees at 9 bases. This CDR3 spans 15 amino acids. V dropped 5 bases and J dropped 5; count of bases not matched to a gene: 7. Looked up from germline, CDR1 is MGHDK and CDR2 is SYGVNS. The CDR3 sequence: CASSTPGLAHNEQFF. The CDR3 DNA reads as TGTGCCAGCAGTACCCCGGGACTAGCCCACAATGAGCAGTTCTTC. The whole variable domain, filled in from reference TRBV25-1 and TRBJ2-1, reads EADIYQTPRYLVIGTGKKITLECSQTMGHDKMYWYQQDPGMELHLIHYSYGVNSTEKGDLSSESTVSRIRTEHFPLTLESARPSHTSQYLCASSTPGLAHNEQFFGPGTRLTVL.